Listed below are T cell receptor beta chains from one sample, sequenced in a study of Graves' ophthalmopathy and Graves' hyperthyroidism. TCRdb processed the multiplex PCR reads anew with MiXCR; each CDR3 protein has one entry. The profile shows about 640,000 distinct CDR3 sequences, about 38% of them singletons. Sequencing used peripheral blood. These receptor sequences come from an adult man with Graves' ophthalmopathy. Each CDR3 is given with its conserved first and last residue. Each record gives: D gene, J gene, V gene, clone size, CDR3 protein, CDR3 DNA. The D gene is left open where the match is weak. Clone size, where shown, is once, few, many, or a class for clones that have expanded.

-	TRBJ2-5	TRBV15	many	CATSRDAGKETQYF	TGTGCCACCAGCAGAGATGCGGGTAAAGAGACCCAGTACTTC
-	TRBJ1-5	TRBV19	-	CASSLTMSRATLGQPQHF	TGTGCCAGTAGTCTTACTATGAGTCGGGCAACCCTGGGACAGCCCCAGCATTTT
-	TRBJ2-7	TRBV10-2	-	CAGRAGTYEQYF	TGCGCCGGCAGGGCGGGTACCTACGAGCAGTACTTC
-	TRBJ1-1	TRBV5-1	many	CASALAGDNTEAFF	TGCGCCAGCGCCCTCGCGGGGGACAACACTGAAGCTTTCTTT
-	TRBJ1-1	TRBV5-1	many	CASSLAGHTNTEAFF	TGCGCCAGCAGCTTGGCCGGACATACGAACACTGAAGCTTTCTTT
-	TRBJ1-3	TRBV5-8	few	CASSFSGLISGNTIYF	TGTGCCAGCAGCTTCTCGGGCCTCATCTCTGGAAACACCATATATTTT
TRBD1	TRBJ1-2	TRBV5-4	few	CASSREQQGSGYTF	TGTGCCAGCAGCCGAGAACAACAGGGGTCTGGCTACACCTTC
-	TRBJ2-2	TRBV9	many	CASSATGELFF	TGTGCCAGCAGCGCTACCGGGGAGCTGTTTTTT
-	TRBJ2-2	TRBV6-4	-	CASSKTSNTGELFF	TGTGCCAGCAGTAAGACTTCAAACACCGGGGAGCTGTTTTTT
-	TRBJ1-2	TRBV7-9	few	CAWSVPRTVGYGYTF	TGTGCCTGGAGTGTACCCCGGACAGTAGGCTATGGCTACACCTTC
-	TRBJ2-5	TRBV6-6	once	CASSSTEAQYF	TGTGCCAGCAGTTCGACAGAGGCCCAGTACTTC
-	TRBJ1-2	TRBV15	-	CATSREREGYTF	TGTGCCACCAGCAGAGAAAGGGAGGGCTACACCTTC
-	TRBJ2-2	TRBV7-8	-	CASSLVIIGPGELFF	TGTGCCAGCAGCTTAGTTATTATAGGGCCCGGGGAGCTGTTTTTT
-	TRBJ2-5	TRBV7-8	-	CASSLQGLGAQYF	TGTGCCAGCAGCTTACAGGGCCTAGGGGCCCAGTACTTC
-	TRBJ1-3	TRBV5-8	-	CASSYGTTGNTIYF	TGTGCCAGCAGCTATGGGACAACTGGAAACACCATATATTTT
-	TRBJ2-5	TRBV29-1	-	CASSLDMVRETQYF	TGTGCCAGCAGCCTCGATATGGTCCGGGAGACCCAGTACTTC
TRBD2	TRBJ2-7	TRBV19	many	CASSAPGRGSEQYF	TGTGCCAGTAGTGCACCCGGGAGGGGCAGCGAGCAGTACTTC
-	TRBJ2-5	TRBV24-1	many	CATSLRGETQYF	TGTGCCACCAGTCTGCGGGGAGAGACCCAGTACTTC
-	TRBJ1-6	TRBV4-1	many	CASSQEGRIGSPLHF	TGCGCCAGCAGCCAAGAGGGCAGGATCGGCTCACCCCTCCACTTT
TRBD1	TRBJ1-2	TRBV29-1	few	CSTLGQGNYGYTF	TGCAGCACACTAGGACAGGGCAACTATGGCTACACCTTC
TRBD1	TRBJ2-7	TRBV11-1	-	CVSSTGQGAGEQYF	TGTGTCAGCAGCACTGGACAGGGGGCTGGAGAGCAGTACTTC
-	TRBJ1-1	TRBV10-3	many	CAISEYRNTEAFF	TGTGCCATCAGTGAGTATAGGAACACTGAAGCTTTCTTT
TRBD2	TRBJ2-5	TRBV3-1	-	CASSRLAAGGGRVETQYF	TGTGCCAGCAGCCGCCTAGCAGCGGGGGGGGGCCGTGTAGAGACCCAGTACTTC
-	TRBJ2-6	TRBV7-2	-	CASSYGGLNTEAF	TGTGCCAGCAGCTACGGGGGATTGAACACTGAAGCTTTC
-	TRBJ2-5	TRBV24-1	once	CATSETDGGYQPQYF	TGTGCCACCAGTGAGACAGATGGGGGATATCAGCCCCAGTACTTC
-	TRBJ1-5	TRBV10-3	many	CAISNLSNQPQHF	TGTGCCATCAGTAACCTTAGCAATCAGCCCCAGCATTTT
TRBD1	TRBJ2-2	TRBV12-3/TRBV12-4	once	CASRGGQVTNTGELFF	TGTGCCAGCAGGGGGGGACAGGTTACGAACACCGGGGAGCTGTTTTTT
TRBD1	TRBJ2-5	TRBV11-3	-	CASSLGQGTETQYF	TGTGCCAGCAGCTTAGGACAGGGGACGGAGACCCAGTACTTC